This T cell receptor (beta chain) was observed in a study of cytomegalovirus exposure and HLA in healthy donors. Study information: Researchers found that roughly 81% of 398 genotyped donors fell within the Caucasian-associated ancestry cluster.

PCR amplification relied on 60 Vbeta primers (plus 13 Jbeta primers). Sequencing used immunoSEQ multiplex PCR; TCRdb keeps in-frame clones, though not all of them. Here the sample spans around 130,000 clones, 75% to 85% being singletons. This CDR3 spans 16 amino acids. Germline values: CDR1 SGHNT, CDR2 YYREEE (reference sequence). The ends were cut back, 0 bases at V and 1 base at J, with 11 bases in the middle. This receptor was obtained from a man aged 50-59 years in good health and CMV-seronegative. The chain employs TRBV5-4 and TRBJ2-1, with D hard to call. Input material: PBMCs. The chain's CDR3 is CASSLELSRSYNEQFF. CDR3 in DNA: TGTGCCAGCAGCTTGGAATTGAGTAGATCCTACAATGAGCAGTTCTTC.